The 19 T cell receptor beta chains below come from one sample, sequenced in a study of blood T cell repertoires in COVID-19. The method was immunoSEQ multiplex PCR; TCRdb's version includes in-frame clones alone and lacks a portion of them. The table has some 330,000 clones, roughly 90% seen once. The sequencing sample was made of PBMCs or T cells enriched from blood (not recorded which). These receptors came from a woman between 25 and 40 years old who had recovered from COVID-19.

This clone has just one count. The J gene is TRBJ2-6, the V gene TRBV7-3; 9 positions agree with TRBD2. V was pared by 2 bases and J by 4 bases, with 3 bases of the junction left unmatched. This CDR3 spans 16 amino acids. CDR1 is SGHTA and CDR2 is FQGTGA in the germline V gene. CDR3 sequence (DNA): TGTGCCAGCAGCTTAGCGGGGGGGCCCGGGGCCAACGTCCTGACTTTC. As protein: CASSLAGGPGANVLTF. Drawing the rest from reference TRBV7-3 and TRBJ2-6, the complete variable domain is GAGVSQTPSNKVTEKGKYVELRCDPISGHTALYWYRQSLGQGPEFLIYFQGTGAADDSGLPNDRFFAVRPEGSVSTLKIQRTERGDSAVYLCASSLAGGPGANVLTFGAGSRLTVL.

The chain uses TRBV27 and TRBJ1-6; 7 nucleotides match TRBD1. CDR3 length equals 15 residues. The J segment lost 6 bases and the V segment lost 5 bases, leaving 7 bases of the junction unmatched. Germline V CDR1 and CDR2: MNHEY, SMNVEV (reference sequence). This chain's CDR3 is CASSPGGGSNSPLHF. The CDR3 nucleotides are TGTGCCAGCAGTCCGGGAGGGGGCTCTAATTCACCCCTCCACTTT.

V is TRBV7-2 and J is TRBJ1-1; D may be TRBD1 (5 bases). CDR1 and CDR2 (germline): SGHTA, FQGNSA. This CDR3 spans 14 amino acids. Trimming left V 5 bases short and J 5 bases short, with 15 bases between. This CDR3 is CASSVRGIATEAFF. The CDR3 DNA reads as TGTGCCAGCAGCGTTAGGGGAATCGCGACTGAAGCTTTCTTT.

This chain joins TRBV7-3 and TRBJ2-3, with D possibly TRBD2 on 5 matching bases. Germline CDR1 is SGHTA and CDR2 is FQGTGA. This CDR3 is 15 amino acids long. V shed 8 bases and J shed 2 bases, with 17 bases lying between them. The CDR3: CASALSGLVTDTQYF. CDR3 nucleotides: TGTGCCAGCGCATTAAGCGGTCTCGTCACAGATACGCAGTATTTT.

The chain combines TRBV7-2 with TRBJ2-1; 10 bases agree with TRBD2. V lost 5 bases, J lost 7 bases, and 5 bases stayed unmatched. CDR1 is SGHTA, CDR2 FQGNSA, per germline. The CDR3 is made up of 14 amino acids. The CDR3 bases are TGTGCCAGCAGCCCGGGACTAGCGAAGAATGAGCAGTTCTTC. This gives the protein CASSPGLAKNEQFF.

The genes are TRBV11-2 and TRBJ1-1, with D possibly matching TRBD1 (5 bases). Germline CDR1 reads SGHAT; CDR2 reads FQNNGV. V shed 0 bases and J shed 3 bases, with 11 bases lying between them. This CDR3 spans 15 amino acids. CDR3 loop: CASSLDLGAYTEAFF. In DNA, the CDR3 is TGTGCCAGCAGCTTAGACCTAGGGGCGTACACTGAAGCTTTCTTT.

The rearrangement uses TRBV27 and TRBJ2-7, with D perhaps matching TRBD2 (6 bases). The germline CDR1 and CDR2 sequences are MNHEY and SMNVEV (reference sequence). The CDR3 has 15 residues. Trimming stripped 1 base from V and 2 bases from J, with 12 bases between. Here the CDR3 DNA reads TGTGCCAGCAGTTTATATCGGGGGAAAACCTACGAGCAGTACTTC. Protein product: CASSLYRGKTYEQYF.

V gene TRBV19 combines with J gene TRBJ2-3, with a possible D match to TRBD1 (6 bases). The germline V gene has CDR1 LNHDA and CDR2 SQIVND (reference sequence). The germline V and J ends were trimmed by 3 bases and 0 bases, with 10 bases remaining between them. CDR3 length equals 15 residues. CDR3 region: CASSMAGVSTDTQYF. The CDR3 DNA reads as TGTGCCAGTAGTATGGCAGGGGTTAGCACAGATACGCAGTATTTT.

The chain is built from TRBV7-9 and TRBJ2-3; perhaps TRBD1 as D (6 bases). This CDR3 region has 12 residues. V shed 8 bases and J shed 6 bases, with 12 bases lying between them. The germline V gene has CDR1 SEHNR and CDR2 FQNEAQ (reference sequence). The CDR3 DNA reads TGTGCCAGCCGGGACATTCCGGATACGCAGTATTTT. Translating it yields CASRDIPDTQYF.

This chain uses TRBV5-1 with TRBJ2-5; TRBD2 is a possible D gene (6 bases). Germline CDR1 reads SGHRS; CDR2 reads YFSETQ. The CDR3 consists of 13 residues. The V end lost 6 bases, the J end lost 4 bases, and 13 bases lay between the germline ends. In DNA form, the CDR3 reads TGCGCCAGCACTCGGGCGCGGGGAGAGACCCAGTACTTC. The encoded protein is CASTRARGETQYF.

This clone was observed a handful of times. The rearrangement joins TRBV19 to TRBJ2-5; 13 bases match TRBD2. CDR1 and CDR2 (germline): LNHDA, SQIVND (reference sequence). With 3 bases clipped from V and 4 bases from J, the junction kept 8 bases outside the gene matches. The CDR3 has 17 residues. CDR3 DNA: TGTGCCAGTAGTATGGGGCGGACTAGCGGGAGTGCAGAGACCCAGTACTTC. This encodes CASSMGRTSGSAETQYF.

The gene calls are TRBV4-1 and TRBJ1-4; a weak D match, TRBD1 (6 bases). Germline CDR1 is MGHRA and CDR2 is YSYEKL. Trimming took off 7 bases at V and 8 bases at J, with 8 bases between the two ends. The CDR3 contains 11 residues. The CDR3 loop is CASKGHEKLFF. CDR3 nucleotides: TGCGCCAGCAAGGGACACGAAAAACTGTTTTTT.

J is TRBJ1-2 and V is TRBV30; 7 nucleotides line up with TRBD1. Germline V gene data show CDR1 as GTSNPN and CDR2 as SVGIG (reference sequence). The trim removed 4 bases at V and 5 bases at J, leaving 10 bases unmatched. The CDR3 has 14 amino acids. CDR3 sequence (DNA): TGTGCCTGGACGGACAGGACTGGAGGGTATGGCTACACCTTC. It translates to CAWTDRTGGYGYTF.

The genes are TRBV10-3 and TRBJ1-2; 10 bases agree with TRBD1. Germline-derived CDR1 and CDR2 are ENHRY and SYGVKD. This CDR3 comprises 13 residues. The V and J ends lost 6 bases and 8 bases, in that order; junction bases with no gene match: 6. DNA for the CDR3: TGTGCCATCAGCTCGACAGGGGGCAACGGCTACACCTTC. Protein: CAISSTGGNGYTF.

V and J are TRBV6-4 and TRBJ2-3, with 9 bases lining up with TRBD1. The CDR3 contains 13 residues. The germline V gene encodes CDR1 MRHNA and CDR2 SNTAGT. After removal of 6 bases from V and 4 bases from J, the junction contained 2 bases not matched to a gene. The chain's CDR3 is CASRGQGSDTQYF. CDR3 DNA: TGTGCCAGCAGGGGACAGGGATCAGATACGCAGTATTTT.

This chain uses TRBV28 with TRBJ2-5; TRBD1 matches at 11 bases. Germline V CDR1 and CDR2: MDHEN, SYDVKM. J was trimmed by 3 bases and V by 5 bases; bases with no gene match: 5. This CDR3 contains 15 residues. CDR3 sequence: CASSIGTGGKETQYF. CDR3 DNA: TGTGCCAGCAGTATAGGGACAGGGGGGAAAGAGACCCAGTACTTC.

In this sample, this clone turned up once. The identical CDR3 is also encoded by other nucleotide sequences in the sample. The rearrangement links TRBV4-1 to TRBJ1-2; D is unresolved. The CDR3 sequence is 14 residues long. CDR1 is MGHRA and CDR2 is YSYEKL in the germline V gene. V was clipped by 0 bases and J by 0 bases, with 5 bases between them. The CDR3 loop is CASSQDTANYGYTF. In DNA form, the CDR3 reads TGCGCCAGCAGCCAAGATACAGCTAACTATGGCTACACCTTC.

The chain combines TRBV2 with TRBJ1-4; no clear D. The CDR3 consists of 12 residues. The germline V gene has CDR1 SNHLY and CDR2 FYNNEI. Trimming removed 0 bases from V and 7 bases from J, with 3 bases in between. This CDR3 reads CASSEAGEKLFF. The CDR3 DNA reads TGTGCCAGCAGTGAAGCCGGTGAAAAACTGTTTTTT.

The J gene is TRBJ1-2, the V gene TRBV9, with TRBD1 matching 7 bases. CDR1 is SGDLS and CDR2 is YYNGEE in the germline V gene. This CDR3 has 15 residues. Trimming at V came to 0 bases and at J to 1 base, leaving 3 bases not matched to a gene. CDR3 coding DNA: TGTGCCAGCAGCGTAGGACAGGGAAATAACTATGGCTACACCTTC. The encoded protein is CASSVGQGNNYGYTF. Supplemented by reference TRBV9 and TRBJ1-2, the full variable domain reads DSGVTQTPKHLITATGQRVTLRCSPRSGDLSVYWYQQSLDQGLQFLIQYYNGEERAKGNILERFSAQQFPDLHSELNLSSLELGDSALYFCASSVGQGNNYGYTFGSGTRLTVV.